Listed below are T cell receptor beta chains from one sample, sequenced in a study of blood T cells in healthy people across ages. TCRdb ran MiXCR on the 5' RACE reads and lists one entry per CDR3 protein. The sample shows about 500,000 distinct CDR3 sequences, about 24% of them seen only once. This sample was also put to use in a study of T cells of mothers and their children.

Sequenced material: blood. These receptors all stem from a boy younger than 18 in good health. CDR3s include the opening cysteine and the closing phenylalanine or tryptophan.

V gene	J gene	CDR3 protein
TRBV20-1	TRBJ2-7	CSASRGGSLSYEQYF
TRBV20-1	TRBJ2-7	CSAVLGQGPYEQYF
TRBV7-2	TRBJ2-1	CASSPNVNEQFF
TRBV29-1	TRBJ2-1	CSVDEDTYNEQFF
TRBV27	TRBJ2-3	CASSPWTGGDTQYF
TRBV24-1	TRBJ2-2	CATSDLADRKNALNTGELFF
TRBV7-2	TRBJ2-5	CASSFTSGGSETQYF
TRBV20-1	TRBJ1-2	CSARTGGSVNGCTF
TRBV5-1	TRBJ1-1	CASRSFAQGTEAFF
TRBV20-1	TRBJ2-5	CSASRQGPQETQYF
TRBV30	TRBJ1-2	CAWSPDGFGYTF
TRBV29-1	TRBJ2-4	CSVWTGKNIQYF
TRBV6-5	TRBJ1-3	CARGCHGSSGNTIYF
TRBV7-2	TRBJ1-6	CASSSTVFGSPLHF
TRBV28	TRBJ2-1	CASIRGSYNEQFF
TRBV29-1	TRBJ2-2	CSGTGYTGELFF
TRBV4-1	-	CASSWLVSNEQFF
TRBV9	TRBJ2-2	CASSVPARESDTGELFF
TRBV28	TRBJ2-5	CASRSQGTKMNQETQYF
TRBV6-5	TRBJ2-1	CASSRTSGGYNEQFF
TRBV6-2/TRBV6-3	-	CASSYDRTTFNEQFF
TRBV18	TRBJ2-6	CVSSTKSGLRSGANVLTF
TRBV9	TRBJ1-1	CASSVGEGAVETEAFF
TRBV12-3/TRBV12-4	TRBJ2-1	CASSVPYYQGNEQFF
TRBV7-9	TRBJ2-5	CASSLVSTASRQETQYF
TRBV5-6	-	CVSSHWRRQPGVYEQYF
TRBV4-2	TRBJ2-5	CASSQDLGQNQETQYF
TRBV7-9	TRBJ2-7	CASSCTFCHEQYF
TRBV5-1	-	CASSLDSRVFSYEQYF
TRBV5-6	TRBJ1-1	CASSTQGAGDTEAFF
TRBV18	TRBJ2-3	CASSPQSNLGTDTQYF
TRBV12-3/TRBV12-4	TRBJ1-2	CASSLARNYGYTF
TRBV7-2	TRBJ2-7	CASSLVIANRHEQYF
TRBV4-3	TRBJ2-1	CASSQDVQVYNEQFF
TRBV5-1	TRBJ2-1	CASSLQPDYNEQFF
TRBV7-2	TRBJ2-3	CASSTRTSTDTQYF
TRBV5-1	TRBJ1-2	CASSDDPYGYTF
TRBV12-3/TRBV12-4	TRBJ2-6	CASSTRVSGANVLTF
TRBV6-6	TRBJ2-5	CASSYYPSGDTGTQYF
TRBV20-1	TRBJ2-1	CSASGAGDYFF
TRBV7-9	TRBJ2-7	CASSLDAGQAYEQYF
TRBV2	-	CASSLSPLVGYNEQFF
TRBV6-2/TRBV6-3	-	CASSYGGPYEQYF
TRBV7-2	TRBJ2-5	CASSSSEGAETQYF
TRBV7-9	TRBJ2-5	CASSLASGGPETQYF
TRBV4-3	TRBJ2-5	CASSTRSSRGETQYF
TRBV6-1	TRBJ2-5	CASSAPGTPWETQYF
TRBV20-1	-	CSARRRRAGLEQFF
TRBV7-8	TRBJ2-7	CASSLVRGQGGHEQYF
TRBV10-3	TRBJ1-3	CAAAPGQASGNTIYF
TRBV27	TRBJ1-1	CASRREVMSTEAFF
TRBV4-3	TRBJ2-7	CASSLHLAGGRNEQYF
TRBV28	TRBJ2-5	CASTLDRAQETQYF